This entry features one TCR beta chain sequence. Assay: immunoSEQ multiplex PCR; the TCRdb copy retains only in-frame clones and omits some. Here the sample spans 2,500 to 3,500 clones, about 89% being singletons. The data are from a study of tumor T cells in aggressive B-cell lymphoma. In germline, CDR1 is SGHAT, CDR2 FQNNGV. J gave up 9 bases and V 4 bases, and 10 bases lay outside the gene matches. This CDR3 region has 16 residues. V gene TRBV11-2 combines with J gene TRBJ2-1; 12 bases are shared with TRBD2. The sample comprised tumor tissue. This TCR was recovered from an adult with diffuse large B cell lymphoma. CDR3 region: CASSWLAGGALGEQFF. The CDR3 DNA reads TGTGCCAGCAGCTGGCTAGCGGGAGGGGCTTTGGGTGAGCAGTTCTTC. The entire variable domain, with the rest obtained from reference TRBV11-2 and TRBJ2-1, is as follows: EAGVAQSPRYKIIEKRQSVAFWCNPISGHATLYWYQQILGQGPKLLIQFQNNGVVDDSQLPKDRFSAERLKGVDSTLKIQPAKLEDSAVYLCASSWLAGGALGEQFFGPGTRLTVL.